The next 20 T cell receptor beta chains were all read from a single sample in a study of Graves' ophthalmopathy and Graves' hyperthyroidism (dated by TCRdb to 2017 to 2018). The sequencing machine was an Illumina HiSeq 2000. TCR beta CDR3 regions were amplified from RNA transcripts for repertoire sequencing. HTBI primers and the Qiagen OneStep RT-PCR kit were used in a first-round RT-PCR, which was followed by a second-round multiplex PCR, size selection and purification. Through fastp at Q25 and MiXCR, TCRdb rebuilt clones from the public reads, retaining in-frame beta chains. When rows share a CDR3 protein, they turn into one entry using the most common DNA and genes. This sample lists fewer than 600,000 distinct CDR3 sequences; under 15% were detected once. The ten largest clonotypes hold over 8% of the sample. Sequencing used blood. The receptors originated from a woman in her twenties or thirties with Graves' ophthalmopathy. Donor details come from another sample of the same person, matched by shared clones.

The table lists this clonotype with many counts. The chain is built from TRBV15 and TRBJ1-1; D is unresolved. V lost 8 bases, J lost 4 bases, and 17 bases lay in between. Germline CDR1 reads LNHNV; CDR2 reads YYDKDF (reference sequence). The CDR3 spans 14 residues. The chain's CDR3 is CATHDGIRSTEAFF. The CDR3 DNA reads TGTGCCACCCACGACGGAATCAGATCCACTGAAGCTTTCTTT.

Ten or more counts support this clonotype. DNA for the CDR3: TGTGCCAGCAGTTTAAGCGGGGCCTACGAGCAGTACTTC. Its protein is CASSLSGAYEQYF. The chain joins TRBV28 to TRBJ2-7; 7 positions match TRBD2. CDR1 and CDR2 from the germline V gene are MDHEN and SYDVKM. The CDR3 contains 13 residues. Germline trimming cut 2 bases from V and 2 bases from J; bases unmatched to any gene: 0.

This clonotype has a count of ten or more. A much larger clone lies one base from this, so it may be a read error. The gene calls are TRBV12-3 or TRBV12-4 and TRBJ2-2; a weak D match, TRBD2 (6 bases). This CDR3 has 15 residues. Here the CDR3 DNA reads TGTGCCAGCAGTTGGCAGGCGGCGAACACCGGGGGGCTGTTTTTT. It encodes CASSWQAANTGGLFF.

This clonotype was observed at least ten times. The junction does not match germline at one end; this may be a read error. This chain uses TRBV6-1 with TRBJ2-2; D gene unclear. Germline V gene sequence: CDR1 MNHNS, CDR2 SASEGT. CDR3 length: 14 residues. CDR3 coding DNA: TGTGCCAGCAGATTGGGTATAGGCGTCCAGGAGCTGCTTTTT. Protein: CASRLGIGVQELLF.

Many counts were recorded for this clonotype. This chain joins TRBV2 and TRBJ1-1; D ambiguous. The germline V and J ends were trimmed by 8 bases and 4 bases, with 11 bases remaining between them. CDR3 length equals 12 residues. The germline gives CDR1 SNHLY, CDR2 FYNNEI. CDR3 coding DNA: TGTGCCAGCGCGCGGCAACCCACTGAAGCTTTCTTT. It specifies CASARQPTEAFF.

This clonotype was recorded at least ten times. This rearrangement joins TRBV6-1 to TRBJ2-7; TRBD1 is a possible D gene (6 bases). From germline, CDR1 is MNHNS and CDR2 SASEGT. This CDR3 is built from 13 residues. V dropped 1 base and J dropped 4 bases, with 8 bases sitting between them. CDR3: CASSEGGQYEQYF. DNA of the CDR3: TGTGCCAGCAGTGAAGGGGGGCAGTACGAGCAGTACTTC.

This clonotype occurred many times. The CDR3 nucleotides read TGTGCCAGCAGTTACCGGACAGGGGATGCTGGAAACACCATATATTTT. This translates into CASSYRTGDAGNTIYF. The chain has TRBV6-5 and TRBJ1-3; 9 nucleotides agree with TRBD1. Germline lookup yields CDR1 MNHEY and CDR2 SVGAGI. CDR3 length: 16 amino acids. With V trimmed by 2 bases and J by 2 bases, 4 bases remained unmatched.

Many counts were recorded for this clonotype. A much more abundant neighbour one base away suggests this may be a read error. The rearrangement joins TRBV11-3 to TRBJ2-7; TRBD2 matches at 7 bases. CDR1 SGHNT and CDR2 YENEEA come from the germline V gene. The CDR3 sequence is 13 residues long. V lost 3 bases to trimming and J lost 2 bases; unmatched junction nucleotides: 1. CDR3 coding DNA: TGTGCCAGCAGCTTCGGGACTACCTACGAGCAGTACTTC. This gives the protein CASSFGTTYEQYF.

This clonotype was counted many times. V gene TRBV12-3 or TRBV12-4 combines with J gene TRBJ2-2, with D perhaps matching TRBD1 or TRBD2 (5 bases each). The V end lost 2 bases, the J end lost 4 bases, and 11 bases lay between the germline ends. The CDR3 has 15 amino acids. The CDR3 region has the DNA TGTGCCAGCAGTTTAAGAGGGGCGGGCACCGGGGAGCTGTTTTTT. As protein: CASSLRGAGTGELFF.

Points on this clonotype: One end of the junction varies from germline; a read error may be responsible. J is TRBJ1-1 and V is TRBV12-3 or TRBV12-4; D uncertain. The CDR3 extends over 14 amino acids. The CDR3 DNA reads as TGTGCCAGCAGTTTTCGGGCCCTGAACACTGAATCTTTCTTT. Translating it yields CASSFRALNTESFF.

This clonotype was picked up many times. The chain's CDR3 is CASRPGPRIAEAFF. The CDR3, as DNA: TGTGCCAGCAGACCGGGACCCCGGATCGCTGAAGCTTTCTTT. The chain joins TRBV12-3 or TRBV12-4 to TRBJ1-1; a weak D match, TRBD1 (5 bases). The V end was cut by 6 bases, the J end by 6 bases, with 17 bases between. This CDR3 region has 14 residues.

This clonotype was observed a few times. The chain joins TRBV6-2 or TRBV6-3 to TRBJ2-5; 7 positions match TRBD1. CDR1 is MNHEY, CDR2 SVGEGT, per germline. V lost 6 bases, J lost 3 bases, and 4 bases stayed unmatched. The CDR3 runs to 13 residues. CDR3 nucleotide sequence: TGTGCCAGCAGGGCCGGGACAGAAGAGACCCAGTACTTC. Its translation is CASRAGTEETQYF.

This clonotype was detected ten times or more. The CDR3 loop reads CASCEDRHFHYGYTF. CDR3 DNA sequence: TGTGCCAGTTGTGAAGACAGGCATTTTCACTATGGCTACACCTTC. This chain uses TRBV6-7 with TRBJ1-2; D possibly corresponds to TRBD1 (6 bases). TRBV6-7 is an open reading frame whose function is uncertain. The ends were cut back, 9 bases at V and 3 bases at J, with 20 bases in the middle. The CDR3 has 15 residues.

V and J are TRBV18 and TRBJ2-2, with a possible D match to TRBD2 (5 bases). This CDR3 is built from 15 residues. Germline V gene data show CDR1 as KGHSH and CDR2 as LQKENI. Trimming removed 3 bases from V and 6 bases from J, with 14 bases in between. The CDR3 sequence: CASSPWTAAAGELFF. The CDR3 DNA is TGTGCCAGCTCACCGTGGACCGCAGCGGCCGGGGAGCTGTTTTTT.

The sample holds many counts of this clonotype. The V gene is TRBV4-1, the J gene TRBJ1-1; 7 nucleotides agree with TRBD1. CDR3 length: 13 residues. CDR1 and CDR2 from the germline V gene are MGHRA and YSYEKL. The V segment lost 6 bases and the J segment 4 bases; nucleotides outside the gene matches: 5. CDR3 sequence (DNA): TGCGCCAGCAGGAAACAGGGGAGCACTGAAGCTTTCTTT. Amino acid sequence: CASRKQGSTEAFF.

The table lists this clonotype with many counts. The rearrangement joins TRBV12-3 or TRBV12-4 to TRBJ2-4, with D unclear. V was pared by 5 bases and J by 7 bases, with 15 bases between. CDR3 length equals 14 residues. The CDR3 DNA follows: TGTGCCAGCAGTGCCCAACACCGAAATAACATTCAGTACTTC. It yields the protein CASSAQHRNNIQYF.

This clonotype was found many times. The chain employs TRBV12-3 or TRBV12-4 and TRBJ2-2; the match to TRBD1 covers 12 bases. The V segment lost 5 bases and the J segment 8 bases; nucleotides outside the gene matches: 9. CDR3 length: 16 residues. CDR3: CASSIRDRGRNGELFF. The CDR3 DNA follows: TGTGCCAGCAGTATCCGGGACAGGGGGCGAAATGGGGAGCTGTTTTTT.

V usage is TRBV28 and J usage is TRBJ2-7; 7 nucleotides line up with TRBD1. There are 16 residues in the CDR3. Losses at the gene ends were 2 bases for V and 2 bases for J; bases not matched to a gene: 9. Germline assignment: CDR1 MDHEN and CDR2 SYDVKM. The CDR3 DNA reads as TGTGCCAGCAGTTTAAGCTGGGACAGTCCTACCTACGAGCAGTACTTC. It yields the protein CASSLSWDSPTYEQYF. Combining the CDR3 with reference TRBV28 and TRBJ2-7 gives the whole variable domain DVKVTQSSRYLVKRTGEKVFLECVQDMDHENMFWYRQDPGLGLRLIYFSYDVKMKEKGDIPEGYSVSREKKERFSLILESASTNQTSMYLCASSLSWDSPTYEQYFGPGTRLTVT.

The CDR3 nucleotides are TGTGCCAGCAGTTCGGGACAGGGAATGGACACTGAAGCTTTCTTT. This translates into CASSSGQGMDTEAFF. The chain has TRBV28 and TRBJ1-1; 9 bases match TRBD1. The germline CDR1 and CDR2 sequences are MDHEN and SYDVKM. V trimming: 4 bases; J trimming: 3 bases; junction bases outside the gene matches: 6. CDR3 length: 15 residues.

The chain employs TRBV13 and TRBJ2-5, with 8 nucleotides matching TRBD1. Germline CDR1 is PRHDT and CDR2 is FYEKMQ (reference sequence). The CDR3 covers 15 residues. Trimming took 5 bases from V and 5 from J; bases not matched to a gene: 10. The CDR3 protein is CASSPRDRNVETQYF. In nucleotides, the CDR3 is TGTGCCAGCAGCCCCCGGGACAGGAACGTTGAGACCCAGTACTTC.